This T cell receptor (beta chain) emerged from a study of T cell responses to AZD1222 COVID-19 vaccine. Study results and caveats: Increased Spike-specific TCR breadth and depth were observed after two AZD1222 doses. Within unmutated variant regions lay the reported targets of nearly half of spike-specific TCRs.

As for this clone: Its antigen is currently unknown.

V lost 1 base and J lost 9, with 16 bases in between. Germline V gene data show CDR1 as SGHDN and CDR2 as FVKESK. CDR3 length equals 14 residues. Profiled with immunoSEQ multiplex PCR; TCRdb holds only in-frame clones, not every one. The table shows some 160,000 clones, with about 92% occurring only once. The genes are TRBV14 and TRBJ2-7; the D call may be TRBD1 or TRBD2 (5 bases each). The clonotype originates from an adult in good health. The source material was peripheral blood, sampled on day 0 of AZD1222 vaccination. CDR3 sequence (DNA): TGTGCCAGCAGCCAAGTAGAAGGGGCGGGCTGGCAGTACTTC. Amino acid sequence: CASSQVEGAGWQYF. The variable domain in full, with the rest retrieved from reference TRBV14 and TRBJ2-7, is EAGVTQFPSHSVIEKGQTVTLRCDPISGHDNLYWYRRVMGKEIKFLLHFVKESKQDESGMPNNRFLAERTGGTYSTLKVQPAELEDSGVYFCASSQVEGAGWQYFGPGTRLTVT.